Below, 15 T cell receptor beta chains from the same sample are listed, as sequenced in a study of shared clonotypes between healthy human individuals. Produced via immunoSEQ multiplex PCR; TCRdb's table is partial and in-frame only. Of some 2 million clones in the sample, about 95% were seen once. Sequenced input: naive CD4+ T cells sorted from blood. As for subset: CD45RA+ positively selected. These receptors were obtained from a man aged 18 to 29 in good health.

The V and J genes are TRBV6-1 and TRBJ2-7; D may match TRBD1 or TRBD2 (7 bases each). V lost 7 bases and J 2 bases, leaving 18 bases between the germline ends. Per germline, CDR1 MNHNS and CDR2 SASEGT. The length of the CDR3 is 15 residues. The CDR3 region is CASTSPGGGAYEQYF. CDR3 in DNA: TGTGCCAGCACCAGCCCAGGGGGGGGCGCCTACGAGCAGTACTTC.

V and J are TRBV6-8 and TRBJ1-6, with 8 bases that match TRBD1. Germline lookup yields CDR1 MNHGY and CDR2 SAAAGT. This CDR3 has 17 amino acids. V shed 2 bases and J 4 bases; nucleotides not matched to a gene: 7. The CDR3 sequence: CASSYPKGTGYNSPLHF. In DNA, the CDR3 is TGTGCCAGCAGTTACCCTAAAGGGACAGGTTATAATTCACCCCTCCACTTT.

This rearrangement joins TRBV5-1 to TRBJ1-6; D remains ambiguous. The CDR3 runs to 16 residues. With 0 bases removed from V and 0 bases from J, the gap between germline ends came to 7 bases. CDR1 is SGHRS, CDR2 YFSETQ, per germline. The CDR3, as DNA: TGCGCCAGCAGCTTGGTTGGCGCCTCCTATAATTCACCCCTCCACTTT. This gives the protein CASSLVGASYNSPLHF.

This chain connects TRBV28 to TRBJ1-2, with D possibly matching TRBD1 (6 bases). The germline V gene has CDR1 MDHEN and CDR2 SYDVKM. The CDR3 spans 17 residues. V lost 6 bases and J 1 base, leaving 21 bases between the germline ends. The CDR3 DNA reads TGTGCCAGCAGCCCGACAGGTGTCCTCGACCTTAACTATGGCTACACCTTC. Protein sequence: CASSPTGVLDLNYGYTF.

The CDR3 loop reads CASSSPGGLGGTEAFF. The CDR3 region has the DNA TGTGCCAGCAGTTCTCCGGGAGGCCTGGGAGGCACTGAAGCTTTCTTT. V and J are TRBV6-5 and TRBJ1-1; D not certain. Germline values: CDR1 MNHEY, CDR2 SVGAGI. V was cut by 4 bases and J by 4 bases, with 19 bases left in between. The CDR3 is 16 amino acids.

This clone has only one observation. This chain connects TRBV2 to TRBJ2-1, with 9 nucleotides matching TRBD1. Germline V gives CDR1 SNHLY, CDR2 FYNNEI. This CDR3 contains 16 residues. J gave up 7 bases and V 6 bases, and 13 bases lay outside the gene matches. CDR3 sequence reads: CASSPIRPGQGNEQFF. CDR3 sequence (DNA): TGTGCCAGCAGCCCTATCCGACCGGGACAGGGTAATGAGCAGTTCTTC.

The chain joins TRBV30 to TRBJ2-2, with D perhaps TRBD1 (6 bases). This CDR3 region has 16 residues. With 2 bases removed from V and 0 bases from J, the gap between germline ends came to 13 bases. Germline CDR1 is GTSNPN and CDR2 is SVGIG (reference sequence). CDR3: CAWSKTGQTNTGELFF. CDR3 bases: TGTGCCTGGAGTAAAACAGGGCAAACGAACACCGGGGAGCTGTTTTTT.

To note about this clone: Other DNA sequences in this sample translate to the same CDR3. V usage is TRBV30 and J usage is TRBJ1-2, with TRBD1 matching 8 bases. The CDR3 sequence is 13 residues long. Germline trimming cut 7 bases from V and 4 bases from J; bases unmatched to any gene: 8. Germline CDR1 reads GTSNPN; CDR2 reads SVGIG (reference sequence). CDR3 region: CALRQGQAYGYTF. The CDR3 DNA reads as TGTGCCTTGCGACAGGGACAGGCCTATGGCTACACCTTC. The full variable domain, in which reference TRBV30 and TRBJ1-2 provide the parts outside the CDR3, is SQTIHQWPATLVQPVGSPLSLECTVEGTSNPNLYWYRQAAGRGLQLLFYSVGIGQISSEVPQNLSASRPQDRQFILSSKKLLLSDSGFYLCALRQGQAYGYTFGSGTRLTVV.

The rearrangement joins TRBV29-1 to TRBJ1-4; TRBD1 matches 7 bases. The CDR3 sequence is 12 residues long. Germline-derived CDR1 and CDR2 are SQVTM and ANQGSEA. Trimming removed 4 bases from V and 7 bases from J; junction bases left unmatched: 3. For the CDR3, the DNA is TGCAGCGTTGTGGCAGGGGGTGAAAAACTGTTTTTT. Amino acid sequence: CSVVAGGEKLFF.

V and J are TRBV7-9 and TRBJ2-3, with TRBD1 as a possible D gene (5 bases). The CDR3 is made up of 14 amino acids. Germline assignment: CDR1 SEHNR and CDR2 FQNEAQ (reference sequence). V was cut by 5 bases and J by 2 bases, with 11 bases left in between. The CDR3 here is CASSRSGPTDTQYF. CDR3 in DNA: TGTGCCAGCAGCAGATCAGGGCCCACAGATACGCAGTATTTT.

V gene TRBV5-1 combines with J gene TRBJ1-1; 9 bases map to TRBD1. The germline gives CDR1 SGHRS, CDR2 YFSETQ. With 3 bases clipped from V and 4 bases from J, the junction kept 7 bases outside the gene matches. This CDR3 region has 15 residues. CDR3 DNA sequence: TGCGCCAGCAGCTGGACACAGGGGGCGGGCACTGAAGCTTTCTTT. Translation gives CASSWTQGAGTEAFF.

This clone occurred a few times. The chain couples TRBV30 to TRBJ1-3; 10 nucleotides agree with TRBD1. From germline, CDR1 is GTSNPN and CDR2 SVGIG (reference sequence). This CDR3 region has 15 residues. Losses at the gene ends were 4 bases for V and 2 bases for J; bases not matched to a gene: 5. CDR3: CAWTFGQGAGNTIYF. DNA for the CDR3: TGTGCCTGGACCTTCGGACAGGGGGCTGGAAACACCATATATTTT. Using reference TRBV30 and TRBJ1-3 for the parts outside the CDR3, the full variable domain is SQTIHQWPATLVQPVGSPLSLECTVEGTSNPNLYWYRQAAGRGLQLLFYSVGIGQISSEVPQNLSASRPQDRQFILSSKKLLLSDSGFYLCAWTFGQGAGNTIYFGEGSWLTVV.

This chain links TRBV5-1 with TRBJ2-3; the D gene is possibly TRBD2 (5 bases). CDR3 length: 15 residues. V was clipped by 1 base and J by 1 base, with 10 bases between them. Germline V gene data show CDR1 as SGHRS and CDR2 as YFSETQ. In DNA, the CDR3 is TGCGCCAGCAGCTTGTTCGGGGTCCGCACAGATACGCAGTATTTT. This codes for CASSLFGVRTDTQYF. Filled out from reference TRBV5-1 and TRBJ2-3, the complete variable domain reads KAGVTQTPRYLIKTRGQQVTLSCSPISGHRSVSWYQQTPGQGLQFLFEYFSETQRNKGNFPGRFSGRQFSNSRSEMNVSTLELGDSALYLCASSLFGVRTDTQYFGPGTRLTVL.

This clone was seen just once. The same CDR3 can be traced to other DNA sequences in this sample. The gene calls are TRBV6-6 and TRBJ2-3; D gene ambiguous. CDR3 size: 13 residues. Per germline, CDR1 MNHNY and CDR2 SVGAGI (reference sequence). Trimming left V 7 bases short and J 0 bases short, with 8 bases between. The CDR3 region has the DNA TGTGCCAGCATAAGGGATAGCACAGATACGCAGTATTTT. Its translation: CASIRDSTDTQYF.

V gene TRBV28 combines with J gene TRBJ2-1, with D possibly TRBD1 on 5 matching bases. Trimming pared 5 bases from V and 8 bases from J, leaving 10 bases between. This CDR3 is built from 12 residues. Germline CDR1 reads MDHEN; CDR2 reads SYDVKM. The CDR3: CASSDRRHEQFF. CDR3 DNA sequence: TGTGCCAGCAGTGACAGACGCCATGAGCAGTTCTTC.